This TCR beta chain stems from a study of blood T cells in healthy people across ages. It was with a sample-barcoded 5' primer and a J-beta primer mix that a second PCR of about 6 to 12 cycles was run. Each cDNA molecule received a tag from a template-switch adaptor that had 12 random nucleotides. Each CDR3 protein is one row after TCRdb ran MiXCR on the 5' RACE reads. The sample yields 1.2 million to 1.5 million distinct CDR3 sequences, roughly 45% seen once. The CDR3 contains 15 residues. Trimming removed 3 bases at V and 6 bases at J, with 15 bases between. V is TRBV12-3 or TRBV12-4 and J is TRBJ1-5, with a possible D match to TRBD1 (5 bases). This receptor was identified in a woman aged 18-29 years in good health. Sequenced sample: blood. The CDR3: CASSFGGGSGQPQHF. DNA for the CDR3: TGTGCCAGCAGTTTCGGGGGGGGATCGGGTCAGCCCCAGCATTTT.